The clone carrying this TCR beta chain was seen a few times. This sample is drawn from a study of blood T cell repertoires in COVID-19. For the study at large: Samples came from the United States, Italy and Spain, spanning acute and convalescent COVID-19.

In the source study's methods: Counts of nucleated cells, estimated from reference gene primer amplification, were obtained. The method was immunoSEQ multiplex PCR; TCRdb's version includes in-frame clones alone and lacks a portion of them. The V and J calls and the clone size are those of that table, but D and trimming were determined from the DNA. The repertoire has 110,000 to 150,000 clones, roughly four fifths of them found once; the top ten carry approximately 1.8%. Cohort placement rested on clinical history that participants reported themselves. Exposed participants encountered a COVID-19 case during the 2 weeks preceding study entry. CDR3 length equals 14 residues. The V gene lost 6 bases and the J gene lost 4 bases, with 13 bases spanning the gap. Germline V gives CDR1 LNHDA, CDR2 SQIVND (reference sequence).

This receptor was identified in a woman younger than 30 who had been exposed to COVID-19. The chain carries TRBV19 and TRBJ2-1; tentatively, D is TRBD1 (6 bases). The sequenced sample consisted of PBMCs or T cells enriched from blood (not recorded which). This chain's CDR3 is CASSRRGGYNEQFF. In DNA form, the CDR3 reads TGTGCCAGTAGCAGACGAGGGGGATACAATGAGCAGTTCTTC. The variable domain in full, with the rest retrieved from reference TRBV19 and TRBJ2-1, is DGGITQSPKYLFRKEGQNVTLSCEQNLNHDAMYWYRQDPGQGLRLIYYSQIVNDFQKGDIAEGYSVSREKKESFPLTVTSAQKNPTAFYLCASSRRGGYNEQFFGPGTRLTVL.